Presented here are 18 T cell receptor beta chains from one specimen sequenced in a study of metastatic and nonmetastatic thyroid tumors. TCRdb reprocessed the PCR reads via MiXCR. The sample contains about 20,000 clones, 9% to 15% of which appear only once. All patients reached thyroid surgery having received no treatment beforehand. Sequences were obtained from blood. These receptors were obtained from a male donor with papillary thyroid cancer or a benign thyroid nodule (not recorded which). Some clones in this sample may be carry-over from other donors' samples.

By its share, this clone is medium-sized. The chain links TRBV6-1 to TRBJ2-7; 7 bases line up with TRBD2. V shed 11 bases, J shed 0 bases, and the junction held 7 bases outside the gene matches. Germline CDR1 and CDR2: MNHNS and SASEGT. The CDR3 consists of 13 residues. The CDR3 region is CACRGGSSYEQYF. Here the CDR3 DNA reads TGTGCCTGCCGGGGCGGGAGCTCCTACGAGCAGTACTTC.

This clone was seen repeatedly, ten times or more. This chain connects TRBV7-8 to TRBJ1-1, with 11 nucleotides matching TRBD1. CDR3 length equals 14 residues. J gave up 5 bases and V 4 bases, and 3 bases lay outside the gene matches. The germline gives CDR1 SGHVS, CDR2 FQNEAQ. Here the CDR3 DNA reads TGTGCCAGCAGCTGGACAGGGGGCCGAACTGAAGCTTTCTTT. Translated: CASSWTGGRTEAFF.

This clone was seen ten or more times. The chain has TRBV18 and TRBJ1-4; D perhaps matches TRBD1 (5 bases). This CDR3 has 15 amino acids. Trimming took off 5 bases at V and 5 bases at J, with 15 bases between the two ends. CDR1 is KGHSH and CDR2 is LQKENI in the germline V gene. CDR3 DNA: TGTGCCAGCTCATCGACCGGGACGGGGAATGAAAAACTGTTTTTT. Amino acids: CASSSTGTGNEKLFF. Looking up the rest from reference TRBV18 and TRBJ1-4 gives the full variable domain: NAGVMQNPRHLVRRRGQEARLRCSPMKGHSHVYWYRQLPEEGLKFMVYLQKENIIDESGMPKERFSAEFPKEGPSILRIQQVVRGDSAAYFCASSSTGTGNEKLFFGSGTQLSVL.

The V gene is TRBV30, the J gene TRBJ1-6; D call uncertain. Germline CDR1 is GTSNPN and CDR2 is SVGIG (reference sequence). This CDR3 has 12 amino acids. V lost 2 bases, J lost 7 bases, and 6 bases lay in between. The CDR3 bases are TGTGCCTGGAGTCCAGAAAATTCACCCCTCCACTTT. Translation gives CAWSPENSPLHF.

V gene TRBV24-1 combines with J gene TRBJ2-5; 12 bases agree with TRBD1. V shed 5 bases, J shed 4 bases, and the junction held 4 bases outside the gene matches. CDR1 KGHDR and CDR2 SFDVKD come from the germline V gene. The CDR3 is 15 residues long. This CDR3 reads CATSGPGQGAETQYF. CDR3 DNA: TGTGCCACCAGTGGTCCGGGACAGGGGGCAGAGACCCAGTACTTC.

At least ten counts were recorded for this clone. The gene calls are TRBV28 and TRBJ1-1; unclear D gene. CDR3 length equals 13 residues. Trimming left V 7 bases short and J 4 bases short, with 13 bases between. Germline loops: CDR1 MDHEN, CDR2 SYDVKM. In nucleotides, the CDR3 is TGTGCCAGCATTGGGATTGTGGGCACTGAAGCTTTCTTT. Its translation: CASIGIVGTEAFF. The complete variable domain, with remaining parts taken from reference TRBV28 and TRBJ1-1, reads DVKVTQSSRYLVKRTGEKVFLECVQDMDHENMFWYRQDPGLGLRLIYFSYDVKMKEKGDIPEGYSVSREKKERFSLILESASTNQTSMYLCASIGIVGTEAFFGQGTRLTVV.

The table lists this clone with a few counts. The CDR3 loop reads CASSYDRDTQYF. The CDR3 DNA is TGTGCCAGCAGTTACGATCGTGATACGCAGTATTTT. V usage is TRBV6-2 or TRBV6-3 and J usage is TRBJ2-3; D ambiguous. Per germline, CDR1 MNHEY and CDR2 SVGEGT. This CDR3 region has 12 residues. Trimming stripped 2 bases from V and 6 bases from J, with 6 bases between.

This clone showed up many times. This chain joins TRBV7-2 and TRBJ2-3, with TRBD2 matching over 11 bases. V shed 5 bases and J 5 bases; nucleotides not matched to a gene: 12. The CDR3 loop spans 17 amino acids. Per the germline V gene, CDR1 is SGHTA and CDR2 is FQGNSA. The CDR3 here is CASSPGVLAGGIDTQYF. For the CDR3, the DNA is TGTGCCAGCAGCCCCGGGGTGCTAGCGGGAGGAATAGATACGCAGTATTTT.

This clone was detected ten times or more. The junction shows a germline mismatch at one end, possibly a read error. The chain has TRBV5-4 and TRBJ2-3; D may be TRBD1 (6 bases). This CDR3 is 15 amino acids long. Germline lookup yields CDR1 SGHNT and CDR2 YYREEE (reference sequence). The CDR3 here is CASSLDRQSTDTQYF. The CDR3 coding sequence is TGTGCCAGCAGTTTGGACAGACAAAGCACAGATACGCAGTATTTT.

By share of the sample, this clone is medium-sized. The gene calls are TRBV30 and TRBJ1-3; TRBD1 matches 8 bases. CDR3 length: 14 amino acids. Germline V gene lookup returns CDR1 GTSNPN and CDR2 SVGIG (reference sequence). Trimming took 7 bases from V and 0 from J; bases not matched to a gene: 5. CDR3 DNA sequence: TGTGCCTTGACAGGGGTCTTCTCTGGAAACACCATATATTTT. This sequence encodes CALTGVFSGNTIYF.

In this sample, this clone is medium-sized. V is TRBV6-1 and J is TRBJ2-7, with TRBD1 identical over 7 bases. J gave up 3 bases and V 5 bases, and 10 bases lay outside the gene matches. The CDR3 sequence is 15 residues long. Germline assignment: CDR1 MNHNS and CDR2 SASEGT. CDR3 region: CASSFPGQTYYEQYF. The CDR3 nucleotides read TGTGCCAGCAGTTTTCCGGGACAGACATACTACGAGCAGTACTTC.

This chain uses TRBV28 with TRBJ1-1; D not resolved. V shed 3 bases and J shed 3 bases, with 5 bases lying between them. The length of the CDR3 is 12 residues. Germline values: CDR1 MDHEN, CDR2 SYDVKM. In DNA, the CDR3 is TGTGCCAGCAGTTTCGGGTACACTGAAGCTTTCTTT. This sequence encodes CASSFGYTEAFF.

CDR3 loop: CASSLSAGNTIYF. The CDR3 DNA sequence: TGTGCCAGCAGCTTATCAGCTGGAAACACCATATATTTT. The chain carries TRBV11-2 and TRBJ1-3; D is unclear. Looked up from germline, CDR1 is SGHAT and CDR2 is FQNNGV. Trimming took 2 bases from V and 2 from J, leaving 4 bases between them. This CDR3 comprises 13 residues.

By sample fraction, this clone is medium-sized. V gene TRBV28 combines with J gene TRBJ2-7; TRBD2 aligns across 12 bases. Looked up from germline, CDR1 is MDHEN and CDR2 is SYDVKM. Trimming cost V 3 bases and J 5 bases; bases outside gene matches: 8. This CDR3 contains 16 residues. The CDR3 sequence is CASSFLLTSGSHEQYF. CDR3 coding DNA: TGTGCCAGCAGTTTCCTCCTGACTAGCGGGAGCCACGAGCAGTACTTC.

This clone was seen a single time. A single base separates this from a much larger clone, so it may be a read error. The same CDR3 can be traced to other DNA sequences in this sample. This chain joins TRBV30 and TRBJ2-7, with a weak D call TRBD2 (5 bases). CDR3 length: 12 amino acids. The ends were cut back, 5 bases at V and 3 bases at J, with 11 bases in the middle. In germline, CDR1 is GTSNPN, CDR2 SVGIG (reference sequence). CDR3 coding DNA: TGTGCCTGGGGACTGGCGGACTACGAGCAGTACTTC. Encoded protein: CAWGLADYEQYF.

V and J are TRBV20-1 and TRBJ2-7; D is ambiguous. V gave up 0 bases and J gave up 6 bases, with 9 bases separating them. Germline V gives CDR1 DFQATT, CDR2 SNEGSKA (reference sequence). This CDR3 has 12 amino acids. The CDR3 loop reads CSARDRGGEQYF. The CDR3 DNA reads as TGCAGTGCTAGAGATCGTGGTGGCGAGCAGTACTTC.

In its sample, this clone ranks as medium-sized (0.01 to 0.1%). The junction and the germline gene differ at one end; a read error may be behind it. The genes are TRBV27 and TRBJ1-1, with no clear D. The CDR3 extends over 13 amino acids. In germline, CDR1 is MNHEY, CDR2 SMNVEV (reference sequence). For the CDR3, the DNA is TGTGCCAGCAGTGTATCGGAGAACACTGAAGCTTTCTTT. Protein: CASSVSENTEAFF.

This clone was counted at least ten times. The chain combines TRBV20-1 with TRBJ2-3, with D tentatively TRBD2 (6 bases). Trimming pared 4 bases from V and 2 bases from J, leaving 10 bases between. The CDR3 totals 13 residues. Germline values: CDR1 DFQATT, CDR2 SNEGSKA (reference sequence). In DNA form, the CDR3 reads TGCAGTGCTATGGGACTCTACACAGATACGCAGTATTTT. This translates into CSAMGLYTDTQYF.